A selection of T cell receptor beta chains follows, all from one sample in a study of blood T cell repertoires in COVID-19. Sequenced by immunoSEQ multiplex PCR; TCRdb stores in-frame clones only, minus some. The table has about 250,000 clones, 86% seen once; the top ten hold 1.6%. Sequenced material: peripheral blood. The receptors originated from a woman aged 55-69 years who had recovered from COVID-19. The CDR3 runs from the conserved cysteine through the conserved F or W. The D gene is left open where the match is weak. Rows may omit the clone size; those that give it use once, few, many or a size class.

d_call,j_call,v_call,clone_size,cdr3_aa,cdr3_nt
.,TRBJ1-2,TRBV5-4,.,CASSPGGGFIINYGYTF,TGTGCCAGCAGCCCCGGCGGGGGCTTCATTATTAACTATGGCTACACCTTC
.,TRBJ2-7,TRBV24-1,.,CATSGGYANEQYF,TGTGCCACCAGCGGCGGGTATGCCAACGAGCAGTACTTC
.,TRBJ1-4,TRBV7-2,.,CASSLVGGAGEKLFF,TGTGCCAGCAGCTTAGTCGGGGGGGCCGGTGAAAAACTGTTTTTT
TRBD1,TRBJ1-6,TRBV6-5,.,CASSHRDRSRSPLHF,TGTGCCAGCAGTCACCGGGACAGATCGAGGTCACCCCTCCACTTT
.,TRBJ2-1,TRBV7-2,.,CASGGGTSYNEQFF,TGTGCCAGCGGCGGGGGCACGAGCTACAATGAGCAGTTCTTC
TRBD2,TRBJ2-5,TRBV28,.,CASSLSSGGVETQYF,TGTGCCAGCAGTTTAAGTAGCGGGGGAGTAGAGACCCAGTACTTC
.,TRBJ2-3,TRBV19,.,CASSVFGTDTQYF,TGTGCCAGTAGCGTGTTCGGCACAGATACGCAGTATTTT
.,TRBJ1-1,TRBV18,few,CASSPPVSVGTEAFF,TGTGCCAGCTCACCACCGGTGAGTGTCGGCACTGAAGCTTTCTTT
.,TRBJ1-5,TRBV28,.,CASGRGGGGFQPQHF,TGTGCCAGCGGAAGAGGAGGCGGCGGCTTTCAGCCCCAGCATTTT
.,TRBJ2-3,TRBV6-5,.,CASTLRVRDTQYF,TGTGCCAGCACCCTCCGGGTCCGGGATACGCAGTATTTT
.,TRBJ1-1,TRBV14,.,CASSVGGRTEAFF,TGTGCCAGTTCAGTGGGGGGACGGACTGAAGCTTTCTTT
.,TRBJ1-1,TRBV4-3,.,CASSQSPVGGTEAFF,TGCGCCAGCAGCCAGAGCCCCGTCGGCGGCACTGAAGCTTTCTTT
TRBD2,TRBJ2-5,TRBV5-1,.,CASSFIQRGASTQYF,TGCGCCAGCAGCTTTATCCAGCGGGGGGCCTCGACCCAGTACTTC
TRBD2,TRBJ2-6,TRBV4-2,.,CASSQDPERGAGANVLTF,TGTGCCAGCAGCCAAGATCCGGAGCGGGGGGCCGGGGCCAACGTCCTGACTTTC
.,TRBJ1-5,TRBV3-1/TRBV3-2,few,CASSQGQGPRPQHF,TGTGCCAGCAGCCAGGGGCAGGGCCCGAGGCCCCAGCATTTT
TRBD1,TRBJ1-2,TRBV6-2/TRBV6-3,once,CASSPGTGRGGVAYTF,TGTGCCAGCAGTCCCGGGACAGGCCGAGGAGGGGTAGCTTACACCTTC
.,TRBJ2-1,TRBV27,.,CASSLRQGPYNEQFF,TGTGCCAGCAGTTTGCGGCAGGGTCCCTACAATGAGCAGTTCTTC
.,TRBJ2-5,TRBV18,.,CASSPKSSETQYF,TGTGCCAGCTCACCAAAATCGAGCGAGACCCAGTACTTC
.,TRBJ2-1,TRBV6-1,.,CASSETQGWQFF,TGTGCCAGCAGTGAAACACAGGGTTGGCAGTTCTTC
TRBD1,TRBJ1-2,TRBV11-1,.,CASSLTGDGYTF,TGTGCCAGCAGCCTTACAGGGGATGGCTACACCTTC
TRBD2,TRBJ2-2,TRBV9,few,CASSSPAGSPGFTGELFF,TGTGCCAGCAGCTCCCCAGCGGGGTCGCCGGGTTTTACCGGGGAGCTGTTTTTT
.,TRBJ1-1,TRBV12-5,.,CASGLVLGHRVGMNTEAFF,TGTGCTAGTGGTTTGGTGTTAGGGCACCGCGTCGGGATGAACACTGAAGCTTTCTTT
.,TRBJ2-2,TRBV7-2,.,CASSLESWGRGELFF,TGTGCCAGCAGCTTAGAGTCATGGGGCCGCGGGGAGCTGTTTTTT
.,TRBJ1-6,TRBV2,.,CASDLSGGNSPLHF,TGTGCCAGCGACCTAAGCGGGGGAAATTCACCCCTCCACTTT
TRBD1,TRBJ2-7,TRBV12-3/TRBV12-4,.,CASSRGGGREQYF,TGTGCCAGCAGTCGAGGGGGCGGCCGGGAGCAGTACTTC
TRBD1,TRBJ2-2,TRBV14,.,CASSLRQGINTGELFF,TGTGCCAGCAGCCTTCGACAGGGGATAAACACCGGGGAGCTGTTTTTT
.,TRBJ1-1,TRBV27,.,CASSFSRTHSAFF,TGTGCCAGCAGTTTTAGCAGAACCCATTCAGCTTTCTTT